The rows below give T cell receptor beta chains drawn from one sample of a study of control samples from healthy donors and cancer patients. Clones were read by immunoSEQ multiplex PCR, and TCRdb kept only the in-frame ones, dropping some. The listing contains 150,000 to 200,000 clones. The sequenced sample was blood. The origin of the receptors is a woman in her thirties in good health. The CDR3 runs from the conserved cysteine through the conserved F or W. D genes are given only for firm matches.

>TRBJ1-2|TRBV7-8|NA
TGTGCCAGCAGCTTACGGGTCTTAGCGGATGGCTACACCTTC
CASSLRVLADGYTF
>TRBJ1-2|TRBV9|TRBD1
TGTGCCAGCAGCGGGTTTGGGGGGACAGGGGCTAGAGACTATGGCTACACCTTC
CASSGFGGTGARDYGYTF
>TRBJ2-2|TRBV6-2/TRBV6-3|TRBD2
TGTGCCAGCAGTGGTTCTAGCGGGGGGGCCAAGACCGGGGAGCTGTTTTTT
CASSGSSGGAKTGELFF
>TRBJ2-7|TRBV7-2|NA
TGTGCCAGCAGCCAACTTCCTACAGAGGGTCGCGAGCAGTACTTC
CASSQLPTEGREQYF
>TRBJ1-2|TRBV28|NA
TGTGCCAGCCGGGCGGAACCTTATGGCTACACCTTC
CASRAEPYGYTF
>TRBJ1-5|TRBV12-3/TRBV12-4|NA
TGTGCCAGCATGGGGGAACTTCAGCCCCAGCATTTT
CASMGELQPQHF
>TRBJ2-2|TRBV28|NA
TGTGCCAGCAAAATTAGCCCAACCGGGGAGCTGTTTTTT
CASKISPTGELFF
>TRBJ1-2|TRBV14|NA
TGTGCCAGCAGCCAAGAGGGGCCGGGCTATGGCTACACCTTC
CASSQEGPGYGYTF
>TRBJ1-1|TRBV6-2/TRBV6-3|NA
TGTGCCAGCAGTTACGACAGGCTGGCGGAAGCTTTCTTT
CASSYDRLAEAFF
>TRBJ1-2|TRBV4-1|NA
TGCGCCAGCAGCCAAGGGGCCGGCGGACTTAACTATGGCTACACCTTC
CASSQGAGGLNYGYTF
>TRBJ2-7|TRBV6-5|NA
TGTGCCAGCAGTTATCGGTCCCACTACGAGCAGTACTTC
CASSYRSHYEQYF
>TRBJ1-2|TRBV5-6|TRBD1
TGTGCCAGCAGCCGGGACAGCCTCCCCTATGGCTACACCTTC
CASSRDSLPYGYTF
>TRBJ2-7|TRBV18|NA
TGTGCCAGCTCACCAGGTTCGGGCAGACCTTACGAGCAGTACTTC
CASSPGSGRPYEQYF
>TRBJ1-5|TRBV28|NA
TGTGCCAGCAGCCCTGAGCTATGGAATCAGCCCCAGCATTTT
CASSPELWNQPQHF
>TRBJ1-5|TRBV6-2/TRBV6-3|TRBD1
TGTGCCAGCAGTTACTCTGACAGGGAGGAGGATCAGCCCCAGCATTTT
CASSYSDREEDQPQHF
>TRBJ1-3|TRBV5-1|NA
TGCGCCAGCAGCTTGCCCCGGTCGGACTCTGGAAACACCATATATTTT
CASSLPRSDSGNTIYF
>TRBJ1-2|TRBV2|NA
TGTGCCAGCAGGAGCCAAGGGGTCGACAGAGGTTATGGCTACACCTTC
CASRSQGVDRGYGYTF
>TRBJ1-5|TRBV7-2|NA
TGTGCCAGCAGCCCCCAGGGGAGGGGTGCCAATCAGCCCCAGCATTTT
CASSPQGRGANQPQHF
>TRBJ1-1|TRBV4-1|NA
TGCGCCAGCAGCCAAGATGGGCTGAACACTGAAGCTTTCTTT
CASSQDGLNTEAFF
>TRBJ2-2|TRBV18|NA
TGTGCCAGCTCAACGGCAGCCGGGGAGCTGTTTTTT
CASSTAAGELFF
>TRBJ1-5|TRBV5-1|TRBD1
TGCGCCAGCAGCCTGGGGGACAGGGGAATGGAGCCCCAGCATTTT
CASSLGDRGMEPQHF
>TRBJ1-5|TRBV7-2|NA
TGTGCCAGCAGCGACCGGGGTCATGGCAATCAGCCCCAGCATTTT
CASSDRGHGNQPQHF
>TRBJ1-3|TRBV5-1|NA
TGCGCCAGCAGCTTACTTACACAGGCGAACACCATATATTTT
CASSLLTQANTIYF
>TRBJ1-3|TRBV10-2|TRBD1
TGCGCCACGTCGACAGGGCTCGGAAACACCATATATTTT
CATSTGLGNTIYF
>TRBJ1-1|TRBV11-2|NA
TGTGCCAGCAGCTTAGCGCAGGGTGGCACTGAAGCTTTCTTT
CASSLAQGGTEAFF
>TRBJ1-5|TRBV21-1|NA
TGTGCCAGCAGCACCCCACAGCGGCATCAGCCCCAGCATTTT
CASSTPQRHQPQHF
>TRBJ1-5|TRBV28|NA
TGTGCCAGCAGTTTAATCCTCCCAATCAGTCAGCCCCAGCATTTT
CASSLILPISQPQHF